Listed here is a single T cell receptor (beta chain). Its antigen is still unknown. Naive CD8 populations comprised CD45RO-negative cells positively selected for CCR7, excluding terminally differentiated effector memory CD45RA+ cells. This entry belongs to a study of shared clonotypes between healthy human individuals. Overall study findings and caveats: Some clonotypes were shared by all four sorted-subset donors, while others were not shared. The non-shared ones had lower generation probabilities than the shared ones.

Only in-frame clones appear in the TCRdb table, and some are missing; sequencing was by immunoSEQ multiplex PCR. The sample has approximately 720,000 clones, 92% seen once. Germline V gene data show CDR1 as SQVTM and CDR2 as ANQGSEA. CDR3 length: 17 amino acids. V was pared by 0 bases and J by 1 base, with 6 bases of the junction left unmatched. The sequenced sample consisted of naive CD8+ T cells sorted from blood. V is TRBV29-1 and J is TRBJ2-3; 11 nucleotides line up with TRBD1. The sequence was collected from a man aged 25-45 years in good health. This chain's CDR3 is CSVEDPGTGGGTDTQYF. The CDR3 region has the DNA TGCAGCGTTGAAGATCCCGGGACAGGGGGTGGCACAGATACGCAGTATTTT.